The 23 T cell receptor beta chains presented below share a single source sample, sequenced in a study of blood T cell repertoires in COVID-19. Profiled with immunoSEQ multiplex PCR; TCRdb holds only in-frame clones, not every one. The sample includes over 80,000 clones, roughly 70% seen only once; the top ten take roughly 4%. Source material: peripheral blood. The origin of the receptors is a man in his 70s with COVID-19, enrolled during active disease.

The CDR3 sequence is CAWSSPGGTNQPQHF. CDR3 sequence (DNA): TGTGCCTGGAGTAGCCCTGGGGGGACCAATCAGCCCCAGCATTTT. This rearrangement joins TRBV30 to TRBJ1-5; possible D gene TRBD1, 5 bases. This CDR3 contains 15 residues. Germline assignment: CDR1 GTSNPN and CDR2 SVGIG (reference sequence). Trimming pared 2 bases from V and 3 bases from J, leaving 14 bases between.

The V call is TRBV24-1, the J call TRBJ2-1; D ambiguous. This CDR3 has 18 residues. V was cut by 2 bases and J by 0 bases, with 16 bases left in between. Germline assignment: CDR1 KGHDR and CDR2 SFDVKD. CDR3 DNA sequence: TGTGCCACCAGTGATTCCCGAGGTAGAGGCGACTCCTACAATGAGCAGTTCTTC. Amino acid sequence: CATSDSRGRGDSYNEQFF.

J is TRBJ2-5 and V is TRBV7-3; 9 bases are a match to TRBD2. There are 14 residues in the CDR3. The junction had 5 bases not matched to a gene; V was cut back by 6 bases and J by 3 bases. CDR1 and CDR2 from the germline V gene are SGHTA and FQGTGA. The CDR3 reads CASSPRGGEETQYF. The CDR3 DNA reads TGTGCCAGCAGTCCCCGCGGGGGGGAAGAGACCCAGTACTTC.

The chain recombines TRBV18 with TRBJ2-7; 7 bases match TRBD2. This CDR3 comprises 15 residues. Germline V gives CDR1 KGHSH, CDR2 LQKENI. J gave up 0 bases and V 3 bases, and 5 bases lay outside the gene matches. CDR3 nucleotides: TGTGCCAGCTCACCCAGTTCGGGGGGCTCCTACGAGCAGTACTTC. Translation gives CASSPSSGGSYEQYF.

This chain links TRBV7-2 with TRBJ2-7; 7 bases line up with TRBD1. Trimming removed 4 bases from V and 6 bases from J; junction bases left unmatched: 9. The CDR3 runs to 14 residues. The germline V gene encodes CDR1 SGHTA and CDR2 FQGNSA. CDR3 in DNA: TGTGCCAGCAGCTATCCGGGACAGAATCCCGAGCAGTACTTC. It encodes CASSYPGQNPEQYF.

The chain is built from TRBV19 and TRBJ2-2, with D unclear. The germline V and J ends were trimmed by 8 bases and 3 bases, with 7 bases remaining between them. CDR1 and CDR2 (germline): LNHDA, SQIVND (reference sequence). The CDR3 runs 12 residues. CDR3 sequence: CASPGYTGELFF. CDR3 nucleotide sequence: TGTGCCAGTCCCGGGTACACCGGGGAGCTGTTTTTT.

This clone was counted only a few times. V gene TRBV7-2 combines with J gene TRBJ2-2, with D maybe TRBD2 (5 bases). Trimming cost V 3 bases and J 6 bases, with 11 bases left between them. The CDR3 extends over 14 amino acids. Germline values: CDR1 SGHTA, CDR2 FQGNSA. The DNA for the CDR3 is TGTGCCAGCAGCTTGGTCCGGGGATCCGGGGAGCTGTTTTTT. It codes for CASSLVRGSGELFF.

The chain combines TRBV27 with TRBJ2-1; 9 positions match TRBD2. In germline, CDR1 is MNHEY, CDR2 SMNVEV (reference sequence). Trimming took 5 bases from V and 4 from J; bases not matched to a gene: 9. The CDR3 extends over 16 amino acids. The CDR3 protein is CASSALSGSTYNEQFF. The CDR3 DNA reads TGTGCCAGCAGTGCTCTTAGCGGGAGTACGTACAATGAGCAGTTCTTC.

The V and J genes are TRBV7-9 and TRBJ2-7, with 10 bases aligning to TRBD1. The V and J ends lost 5 bases and 3 bases, in that order; junction bases with no gene match: 10. Germline CDR1 and CDR2: SEHNR and FQNEAQ (reference sequence). CDR3 length: 16 amino acids. DNA of the CDR3: TGTGCCAGCAGCGGCGCTAGACAGGGGGCGTTCTACGAGCAGTACTTC. It specifies CASSGARQGAFYEQYF. The full variable domain, with the rest looked up from reference TRBV7-9 and TRBJ2-7, is DTGVSQNPRHKITKRGQNVTFRCDPISEHNRLYWYRQTLGQGPEFLTYFQNEAQLEKSRLLSDRFSAERPKGSFSTLEIQRTEQGDSAMYLCASSGARQGAFYEQYFGPGTRLTVT.

The rearrangement links TRBV19 to TRBJ1-5; no clear D. CDR3 length equals 12 residues. CDR1 and CDR2 (germline): LNHDA, SQIVND (reference sequence). Trimming took 5 bases from V and 4 from J, leaving 6 bases between them. CDR3 residues: CASSFFNQPQHF. The DNA for the CDR3 is TGTGCCAGTAGTTTCTTTAATCAGCCCCAGCATTTT.

The count of this clone is one. The chain combines TRBV6-6 with TRBJ2-3; 7 bases are shared with TRBD2. The CDR3 is 15 residues long. The V segment lost 2 bases and the J segment 5 bases; nucleotides outside the gene matches: 7. Germline assignment: CDR1 MNHNY and CDR2 SVGAGI (reference sequence). This CDR3 reads CASSYRRTSGDTQYF. The CDR3 region has the DNA TGTGCCAGCAGTTACCGTCGGACTAGTGGAGATACGCAGTATTTT.

This sequence joins TRBV28 and TRBJ1-1; tentative D call: TRBD1 (6 bases). CDR3 length equals 12 residues. Per the germline V gene, CDR1 is MDHEN and CDR2 is SYDVKM. V was clipped by 1 base and J by 9 bases, with 9 bases between them. The CDR3 reads CASSLYGTKAFF. CDR3 nucleotides: TGTGCCAGCAGTTTATATGGGACAAAAGCTTTCTTT. The whole variable domain, remainder taken from reference TRBV28 and TRBJ1-1, is DVKVTQSSRYLVKRTGEKVFLECVQDMDHENMFWYRQDPGLGLRLIYFSYDVKMKEKGDIPEGYSVSREKKERFSLILESASTNQTSMYLCASSLYGTKAFFGQGTRLTVV.

The J gene is TRBJ2-1, the V gene TRBV7-2, with 13 bases lining up with TRBD2. The CDR3 has 17 residues. The J segment lost 5 bases and the V segment lost 1 base, leaving 5 bases of the junction unmatched. Germline V gene lookup returns CDR1 SGHTA and CDR2 FQGNSA. Here the CDR3 reads CASSLVGTSGTHNEQFF. The CDR3 DNA follows: TGTGCCAGCAGCTTAGTGGGGACTAGCGGGACGCACAATGAGCAGTTCTTC.

This clone was recorded a few times. The chain couples TRBV3-1 (or the pseudogene TRBV3-2) to TRBJ1-6; D might be TRBD1 (5 bases). Germline V lookup: CDR1 LGHDT, CDR2 YNNKEL (reference sequence). The CDR3 has 15 amino acids. The V end was cut by 0 bases, the J end by 9 bases, with 12 bases between. The CDR3 nucleotides are TGTGCCAGCAGCCAAGATTGGGGGGATTTTTCACCCCTCCACTTT. It encodes CASSQDWGDFSPLHF.

This chain's CDR3 is CAWSVRSSRVNYGYTF. CDR3 coding DNA: TGTGCCTGGAGTGTACGGTCTTCCAGGGTCAACTATGGCTACACCTTC. The chain combines TRBV30 with TRBJ1-2, with a weak D call TRBD1 (5 bases). Between the trimmed V and J ends, which lost 0 bases and 2 bases, there was a span of 16 bases. Germline CDR1 is GTSNPN and CDR2 is SVGIG (reference sequence). The CDR3 sequence is 16 residues long.

The chain is built from TRBV14 and TRBJ2-3, with a possible D match to TRBD1 (6 bases). The CDR3 has 14 residues. Germline V lookup: CDR1 SGHDN, CDR2 FVKESK. V was trimmed by 1 base and J by 4 bases, leaving 9 bases between them. CDR3 protein: CASSQVTGSDTQYF. The CDR3 DNA is TGTGCCAGCAGCCAAGTAACAGGGTCAGATACGCAGTATTTT. Full variable domain (missing parts from reference TRBV14 and TRBJ2-3): EAGVTQFPSHSVIEKGQTVTLRCDPISGHDNLYWYRRVMGKEIKFLLHFVKESKQDESGMPNNRFLAERTGGTYSTLKVQPAELEDSGVYFCASSQVTGSDTQYFGPGTRLTVL.

CDR3 bases: TGCGCCAGCAGCGTACAGGGATCAGGAAACACCATATATTTT. Its protein product is CASSVQGSGNTIYF. V and J are TRBV5-1 and TRBJ1-3, with D possibly TRBD1 on 6 matching bases. Germline lookup yields CDR1 SGHRS and CDR2 YFSETQ. V gave up 4 bases and J gave up 4 bases, with 12 bases separating them. CDR3 size: 14 residues.

In DNA form, the CDR3 reads TGTGCCAGCAGTTCGCTGACTAGTAGTTCCTACAATGAGCAGTTCTTC. Residues: CASSSLTSSSYNEQFF. The chain has TRBV27 and TRBJ2-1; D perhaps matches TRBD2 (6 bases). V was cut by 4 bases and J by 1 base, with 14 bases left in between. CDR3 length: 16 amino acids. CDR1 and CDR2 (germline): MNHEY, SMNVEV (reference sequence).

The chain couples TRBV7-2 to TRBJ1-2; 10 positions agree with TRBD1. CDR3 length: 14 amino acids. The V gene end was trimmed by 1 base and the J gene end by 4 bases; junction bases not matched to a gene: 0. Germline CDR1 is SGHTA and CDR2 is FQGNSA. CDR3 region: CASSLGDRGYGYTF. The CDR3 nucleotides are TGTGCCAGCAGCTTAGGGGACAGGGGCTATGGCTACACCTTC.

In its sample, this clone ranks as medium-sized (0.01 to 0.1%). The chain is built from TRBV7-8 and TRBJ1-5; D is undetermined. Germline V gene data show CDR1 as SGHVS and CDR2 as FQNEAQ. The CDR3 covers 14 residues. V was trimmed by 0 bases and J by 4 bases, leaving 7 bases between them. The CDR3 DNA follows: TGTGCCAGCAGCTTAGCGACCAGGAATCAGCCCCAGCATTTT. This encodes CASSLATRNQPQHF.

This clone was observed a handful of times. V is TRBV6-5 and J is TRBJ2-6; D uncertain. CDR3 length equals 14 residues. From germline, CDR1 is MNHEY and CDR2 SVGAGI. V gave up 5 bases and J gave up 4 bases, with 9 bases separating them. The CDR3 region has the DNA TGTGCCAGCAGTAGCGTGAGAGGGGCCAACGTCCTGACTTTC. Its protein is CASSSVRGANVLTF.

The chain joins TRBV28 to TRBJ1-1, with 9 bases identical to TRBD1. V trimming: 3 bases; J trimming: 5 bases; junction bases outside the gene matches: 4. This CDR3 contains 14 residues. Germline V gene sequence: CDR1 MDHEN, CDR2 SYDVKM. The CDR3 region is CASSFGTGKTEAFF. The CDR3 region has the DNA TGTGCCAGCAGTTTCGGGACAGGGAAAACTGAAGCTTTCTTT.

The chain combines TRBV4-3 with TRBJ2-7; TRBD2 matches at 7 bases. Losses at the gene ends were 4 bases for V and 6 bases for J; bases not matched to a gene: 6. CDR1 and CDR2 from the germline V gene are LGHNA and YSLEER. This CDR3 spans 13 amino acids. This chain's CDR3 is CASSRGPGGEQYF. The CDR3 nucleotides are TGCGCCAGCAGCCGGGGTCCGGGGGGCGAGCAGTACTTC.